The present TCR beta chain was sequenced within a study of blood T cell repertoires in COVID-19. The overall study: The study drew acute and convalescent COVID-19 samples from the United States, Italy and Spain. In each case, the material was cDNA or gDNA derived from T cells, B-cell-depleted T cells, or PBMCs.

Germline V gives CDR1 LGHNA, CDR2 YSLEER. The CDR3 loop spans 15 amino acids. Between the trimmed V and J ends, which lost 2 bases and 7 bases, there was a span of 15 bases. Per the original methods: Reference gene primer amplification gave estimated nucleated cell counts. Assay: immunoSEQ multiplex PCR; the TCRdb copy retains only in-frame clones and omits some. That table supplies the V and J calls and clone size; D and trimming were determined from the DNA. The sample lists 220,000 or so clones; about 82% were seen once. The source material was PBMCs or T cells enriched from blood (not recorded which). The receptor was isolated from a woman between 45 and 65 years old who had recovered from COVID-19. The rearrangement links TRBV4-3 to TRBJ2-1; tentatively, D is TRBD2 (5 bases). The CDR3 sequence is CASSQSSGGSNEQFF. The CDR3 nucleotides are TGCGCCAGCAGCCAATCTTCGGGCGGGTCGAATGAGCAGTTCTTC.